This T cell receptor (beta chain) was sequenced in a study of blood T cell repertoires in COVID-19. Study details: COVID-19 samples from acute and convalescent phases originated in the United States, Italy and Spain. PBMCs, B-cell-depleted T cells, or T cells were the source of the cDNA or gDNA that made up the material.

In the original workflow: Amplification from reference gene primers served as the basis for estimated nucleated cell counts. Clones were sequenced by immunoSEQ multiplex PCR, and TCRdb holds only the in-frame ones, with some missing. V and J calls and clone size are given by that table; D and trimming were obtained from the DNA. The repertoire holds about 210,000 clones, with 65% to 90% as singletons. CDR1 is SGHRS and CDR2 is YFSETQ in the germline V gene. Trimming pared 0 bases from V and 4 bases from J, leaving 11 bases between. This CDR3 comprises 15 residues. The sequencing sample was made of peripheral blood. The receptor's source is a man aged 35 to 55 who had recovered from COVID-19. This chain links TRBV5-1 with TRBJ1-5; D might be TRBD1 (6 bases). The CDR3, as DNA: TGCGCCAGCAGCTTGGGGCAGGGGAGTAATCAGCCCCAGCATTTT. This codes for CASSLGQGSNQPQHF.